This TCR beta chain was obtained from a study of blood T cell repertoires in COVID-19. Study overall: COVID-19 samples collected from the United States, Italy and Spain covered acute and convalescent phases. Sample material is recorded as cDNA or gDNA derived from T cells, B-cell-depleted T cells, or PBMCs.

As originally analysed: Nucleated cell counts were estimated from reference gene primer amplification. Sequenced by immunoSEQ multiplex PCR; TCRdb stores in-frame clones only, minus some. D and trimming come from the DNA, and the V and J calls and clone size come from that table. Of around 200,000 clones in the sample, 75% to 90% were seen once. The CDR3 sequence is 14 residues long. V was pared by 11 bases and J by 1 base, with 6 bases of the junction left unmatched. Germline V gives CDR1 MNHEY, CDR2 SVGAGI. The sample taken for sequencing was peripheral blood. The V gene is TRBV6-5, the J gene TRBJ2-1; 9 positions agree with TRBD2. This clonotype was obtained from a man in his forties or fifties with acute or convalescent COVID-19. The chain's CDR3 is CAGAGGRSYNEQFF. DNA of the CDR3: TGTGCCGGAGCGGGGGGCCGATCCTACAATGAGCAGTTCTTC.